This passage covers 22 T cell receptor beta chains from one sample sequenced in a study of CD39 and CD103 CD8 tumor-infiltrating T cells. The table came from immunoSEQ multiplex PCR; TCRdb's copy has only in-frame clones and leaves some out. The top ten hold 25% of the sample, which has around 3,400 clones, approximately 63% seen once. Sequencing used CD39- CD103- CD8+ T cells sorted from the tumor. Described subset: CD103-CD39- double-negative CD45RA- CD8 T cells. Receptors were obtained from a human donor with head and neck squamous cell carcinoma.

The CDR3 sequence is CASRRQGVYEQYF. DNA of the CDR3: TGTGCCAGCAGACGACAGGGGGTCTACGAGCAGTACTTC. The J gene is TRBJ2-7, the V gene TRBV5-8; 9 bases are shared with TRBD1. The junction had 3 bases not matched to a gene; V was cut back by 5 bases and J by 3 bases. Germline-derived CDR1 and CDR2 are SGHTS and YDEGEE. The CDR3 has 13 amino acids.

This clone was picked up a small number of times. The chain links TRBV12-5 to TRBJ2-2; 11 nucleotides match TRBD2. In germline, CDR1 is LGHNT, CDR2 FRNRAP. This CDR3 region has 18 residues. Trimming removed 2 bases from V and 1 base from J; junction bases left unmatched: 6. CDR3 bases: TGTGCTAGTGGTTTGCTAGGTCTAGCGGGGGGGAACACCGGGGAGCTGTTTTTT. Protein product: CASGLLGLAGGNTGELFF. The full variable domain, in which reference TRBV12-5 and TRBJ2-2 provide the parts outside the CDR3, is DARVTQTPRHKVTEMGQEVTMRCQPILGHNTVFWYRQTMMQGLELLAYFRNRAPLDDSGMPKDRFSAEMPDATLATLKIQPSEPRDSAVYFCASGLLGLAGGNTGELFFGEGSRLTVL.

Within the sample, this clone is medium-sized (0.01 to 0.1%). The V and J genes are TRBV4-3 and TRBJ2-5; D is perhaps TRBD1 or TRBD2 (6 bases each). The V end lost 4 bases, the J end lost 1 base, and 16 bases lay between the germline ends. The germline V gene has CDR1 LGHNA and CDR2 YSLEER. This CDR3 contains 16 residues. The CDR3 DNA follows: TGCGCCAGCAGCCCGAGAAGTACGGGGGCCCAAGAGACCCAGTACTTC. This codes for CASSPRSTGAQETQYF.

The chain carries TRBV4-3 and TRBJ2-7; D not resolved. The CDR3 has 15 amino acids. V was pared by 0 bases and J by 6 bases, with 15 bases between. The V gene's germline CDR1 is LGHNA and CDR2 YSLEER. The CDR3 loop is CASSQDIGYATEQYF. The CDR3 DNA reads TGCGCCAGCAGCCAAGATATTGGATACGCAACCGAGCAGTACTTC.

This chain links TRBV10-3 with TRBJ2-1, with 11 bases that match TRBD1. This CDR3 is built from 15 residues. Germline lookup yields CDR1 ENHRY and CDR2 SYGVKD. V gave up 5 bases and J gave up 8 bases; unmatched junction bases: 8. The CDR3 reads CAISIRDRGADEQFF. CDR3 DNA: TGTGCCATCAGTATCCGGGACAGGGGGGCCGATGAGCAGTTCTTC.

The chain carries TRBV4-1 and TRBJ2-3, with unresolved D. The germline V and J ends were trimmed by 4 bases and 6 bases, with 11 bases remaining between them. The length of the CDR3 is 13 residues. Germline V gene data show CDR1 as MGHRA and CDR2 as YSYEKL. CDR3 DNA: TGCGCCAGCAGCCCCCTAAGGTCGGATACGCAGTATTTT. This codes for CASSPLRSDTQYF.

This clone was counted between two and nine times. The CDR3 protein is CASSPRGPGTQYNEQFF. The CDR3, as DNA: TGTGCCAGCAGCCCTCGAGGGCCCGGGACACAATACAATGAGCAGTTCTTC. V and J are TRBV7-6 and TRBJ2-1; weak D call: TRBD1 (6 bases). V lost 5 bases to trimming and J lost 4 bases, with 21 bases between them. The CDR3 covers 17 residues. Germline CDR1 is SGHVS and CDR2 is FNYEAQ.

The chain uses TRBV6-5 and TRBJ2-1, with D unclear. Between the trimmed V and J ends, which lost 0 bases and 7 bases, there was a span of 7 bases. From germline, CDR1 is MNHEY and CDR2 SVGAGI. The CDR3 length is 13 residues. In DNA form, the CDR3 reads TGTGCCAGCAGTTACTCGGCACAGAATGAGCAGTTCTTC. It is translated as CASSYSAQNEQFF.

This chain connects TRBV4-3 to TRBJ1-4, with a tentative D call TRBD1 (6 bases). The CDR3 extends over 16 amino acids. From germline, CDR1 is LGHNA and CDR2 YSLEER. V lost 1 base to trimming and J lost 5 bases, with 14 bases between them. The CDR3, as DNA: TGCGCCAGCAGCCAAGCCGGGGGGGCGAGGAATGAAAAACTGTTTTTT. Residues: CASSQAGGARNEKLFF.

The rearrangement joins TRBV28 to TRBJ2-5, with D unresolved. The germline V and J ends were trimmed by 2 bases and 5 bases, with 3 bases remaining between them. This CDR3 contains 11 residues. Germline V CDR1 and CDR2: MDHEN, SYDVKM. This CDR3 is CASSLGETQYF. The CDR3 nucleotides read TGTGCCAGCAGTTTAGGTGAGACCCAGTACTTC.

The chain has TRBV18 and TRBJ1-1; perhaps TRBD1 as D (6 bases). V lost 2 bases, J lost 3 bases, and 10 bases lay in between. Germline lookup yields CDR1 KGHSH and CDR2 LQKENI. CDR3 length: 14 residues. CDR3 region: CASSPGGADTEAFF. The DNA of the CDR3 is TGTGCCAGCTCACCAGGGGGCGCCGACACTGAAGCTTTCTTT.

This clone was detected only a few times. The V call is TRBV28, the J call TRBJ1-2, with 10 bases lining up with TRBD1. CDR1 and CDR2 (germline): MDHEN, SYDVKM. J lost 5 bases, V lost 3 bases, and 6 bases had no gene match. The length of the CDR3 is 15 residues. Here the CDR3 reads CASSFGGQGGYGYTF. The CDR3 nucleotides read TGTGCCAGCAGTTTTGGTGGACAGGGGGGATATGGCTACACCTTC.

The chain carries TRBV4-3 and TRBJ2-7; D gene uncertain. Germline V gives CDR1 LGHNA, CDR2 YSLEER. Trimming left V 0 bases short and J 0 bases short, with 6 bases between. The CDR3 runs 14 residues. The CDR3 bases are TGCGCCAGCAGCCAAGATATGAGCTCCTACGAGCAGTACTTC. It translates to CASSQDMSSYEQYF.

The chain carries TRBV5-4 and TRBJ2-3; 10 nucleotides align to TRBD1. CDR3 length: 15 residues. Per the germline V gene, CDR1 is SGHNT and CDR2 is YYREEE (reference sequence). With V trimmed by 4 bases and J by 6 bases, 8 bases remained unmatched. CDR3 in amino acids: CASSRGQGIFDTQYF. In nucleotides, the CDR3 is TGTGCCAGCAGCCGGGGACAGGGGATTTTCGATACGCAGTATTTT.

Only a few counts were recorded for this clone. The CDR3, as DNA: TGTGCCAGCAGTTCCCGACTACTTAGCACAGATACGCAGTATTTT. It is translated as CASSSRLLSTDTQYF. V and J are TRBV7-8 and TRBJ2-3; maybe TRBD2 (5 bases). Per germline, CDR1 SGHVS and CDR2 FQNEAQ. The V end was cut by 6 bases, the J end by 0 bases, with 13 bases between. This CDR3 contains 15 residues.

V and J are TRBV5-4 and TRBJ2-3; TRBD1 agrees at 8 bases. Trimming took 2 bases from V and 1 from J; bases not matched to a gene: 6. Per germline, CDR1 SGHNT and CDR2 YYREEE (reference sequence). The CDR3 sequence is 16 residues long. CDR3 nucleotide sequence: TGTGCCAGCAGCTTTGGACAGGGAGGTGGCACAGATACGCAGTATTTT. It encodes CASSFGQGGGTDTQYF. Based on the CDR3 plus reference TRBV5-4 and TRBJ2-3, the full variable domain is ETGVTQSPTHLIKTRGQQVTLRCSSQSGHNTVSWYQQALGQGPQFIFQYYREEENGRGNFPPRFSGLQFPNYSSELNVNALELDDSALYLCASSFGQGGGTDTQYFGPGTRLTVL.

This clone was seen a few times. V and J are TRBV2 and TRBJ2-2, with TRBD2 identical over 7 bases. The CDR3 sequence is 14 residues long. Trimming took 3 bases from V and 5 from J; bases not matched to a gene: 3. CDR1 SNHLY and CDR2 FYNNEI come from the germline V gene. The CDR3 DNA reads as TGTGCCAGCAGTGACCCGGGAGGAACCGGGGAGCTGTTTTTT. Its protein is CASSDPGGTGELFF.

The V and J genes are TRBV30 and TRBJ1-5; no reliable D call. In germline, CDR1 is GTSNPN, CDR2 SVGIG (reference sequence). This CDR3 is built from 14 residues. V shed 0 bases and J shed 8 bases, with 14 bases lying between them. CDR3 protein: CAWSVLGSGEPQHF. For the CDR3, the DNA is TGTGCCTGGAGTGTACTGGGAAGCGGGGAGCCCCAGCATTTT.

In this sample, this clone is medium-sized. The chain has TRBV5-4 and TRBJ1-1; D is ambiguous. Trimming took 3 bases from V and 8 from J, leaving 20 bases between them. Germline V gene data show CDR1 as SGHNT and CDR2 as YYREEE (reference sequence). This CDR3 spans 15 amino acids. The CDR3 DNA reads TGTGCCAGCAGCTCCACTCCCCCTTGGAGTAGGGAAGCTTTCTTT. Translated, it gives CASSSTPPWSREAFF. Complete variable domain (other parts from reference TRBV5-4 and TRBJ1-1): ETGVTQSPTHLIKTRGQQVTLRCSSQSGHNTVSWYQQALGQGPQFIFQYYREEENGRGNFPPRFSGLQFPNYSSELNVNALELDDSALYLCASSSTPPWSREAFFGQGTRLTVV.

In DNA, the CDR3 is TGTGCCAGCAGTTTGGGGGGTGTCCTCTACGAGCAGTACTTC. Its protein is CASSLGGVLYEQYF. V is TRBV28 and J is TRBJ2-7; TRBD2 is a possible D gene (6 bases). Trimming stripped 3 bases from V and 3 bases from J, with 12 bases between. The CDR3 is 14 residues long. Germline CDR1 is MDHEN and CDR2 is SYDVKM. Together with reference TRBV28 and TRBJ2-7, the CDR3 gives the full variable domain: DVKVTQSSRYLVKRTGEKVFLECVQDMDHENMFWYRQDPGLGLRLIYFSYDVKMKEKGDIPEGYSVSREKKERFSLILESASTNQTSMYLCASSLGGVLYEQYFGPGTRLTVT.

This chain connects TRBV27 to TRBJ2-7; D is uncertain. Germline-derived CDR1 and CDR2 are MNHEY and SMNVEV (reference sequence). V lost 8 bases to trimming and J lost 0 bases, with 14 bases between them. This CDR3 is built from 14 residues. The CDR3 nucleotides are TGTGCCAGCCGAATATCCGTCGACTCCTACGAGCAGTACTTC. It encodes CASRISVDSYEQYF.

Relative to its sample, this clone is medium-sized. The chain has TRBV10-3 and TRBJ2-1; D may match TRBD1 or TRBD2 (5 bases each). The CDR3 spans 16 residues. V was clipped by 4 bases and J by 5 bases, with 18 bases between them. Germline CDR1 ENHRY, CDR2 SYGVKD. This chain's CDR3 is CAISAWDPRGDNEQFF. The CDR3 nucleotides are TGTGCCATCAGTGCATGGGACCCCCGAGGGGACAATGAGCAGTTCTTC.